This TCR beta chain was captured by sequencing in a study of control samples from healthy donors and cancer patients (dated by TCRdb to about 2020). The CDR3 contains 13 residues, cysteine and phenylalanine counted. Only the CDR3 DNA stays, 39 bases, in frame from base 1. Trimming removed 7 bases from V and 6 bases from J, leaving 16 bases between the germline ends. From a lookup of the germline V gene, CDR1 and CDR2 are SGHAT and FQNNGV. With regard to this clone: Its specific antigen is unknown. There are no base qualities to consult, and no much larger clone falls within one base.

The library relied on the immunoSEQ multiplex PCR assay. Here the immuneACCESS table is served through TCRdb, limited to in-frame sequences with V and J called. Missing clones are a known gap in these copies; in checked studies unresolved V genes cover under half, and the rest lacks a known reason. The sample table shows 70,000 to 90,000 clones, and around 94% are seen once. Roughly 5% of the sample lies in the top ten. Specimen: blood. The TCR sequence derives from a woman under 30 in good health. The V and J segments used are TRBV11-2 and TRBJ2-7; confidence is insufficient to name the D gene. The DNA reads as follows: TGTGCCAGCACCCCCAATCACCCCGGCGAGCAGTACTTC. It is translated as CASTPNHPGEQYF. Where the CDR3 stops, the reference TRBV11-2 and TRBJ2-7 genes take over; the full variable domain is EAGVAQSPRYKIIEKRQSVAFWCNPISGHATLYWYQQILGQGPKLLIQFQNNGVVDDSQLPKDRFSAERLKGVDSTLKIQPAKLEDSAVYLCASTPNHPGEQYFGPGTRLTVT.